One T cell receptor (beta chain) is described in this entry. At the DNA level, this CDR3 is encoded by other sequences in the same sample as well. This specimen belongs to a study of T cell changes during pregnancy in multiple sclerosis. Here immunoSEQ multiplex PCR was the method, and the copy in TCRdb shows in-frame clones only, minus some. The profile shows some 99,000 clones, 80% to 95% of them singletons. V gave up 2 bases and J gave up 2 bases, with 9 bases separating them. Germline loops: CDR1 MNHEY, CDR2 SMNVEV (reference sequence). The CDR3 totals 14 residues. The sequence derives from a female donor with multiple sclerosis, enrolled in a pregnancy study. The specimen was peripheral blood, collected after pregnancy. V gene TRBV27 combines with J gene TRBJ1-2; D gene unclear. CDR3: CASSLRRQNYGYTF. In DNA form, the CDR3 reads TGTGCCAGCAGTTTACGCAGGCAGAACTATGGCTACACCTTC.